Given below is one T cell receptor beta chain in context. Its cognate antigen is unknown. This record comes from a study of T cell responses to AZD1222 COVID-19 vaccine. Second-dose timings of about 4 or about 12 weeks were pooled. Assay: immunoSEQ multiplex PCR; the TCRdb copy retains only in-frame clones and omits some. The table records tens of thousands of clones, approximately 92% of them present only once. In germline, CDR1 is MNHEY, CDR2 SMNVEV (reference sequence). Germline trimming cut 3 bases from V and 7 bases from J; bases unmatched to any gene: 9. The length of the CDR3 is 16 residues. Study-wide results and limits: Clonal diversity was possibly underestimated, and the donors were mostly white British, with more females. Spike-specific TCR breadth and depth rose after two AZD1222 doses. Reports indicate that nearly half of spike-specific TCRs are directed at unmutated variant regions.

The chain uses TRBV27 and TRBJ1-6, with TRBD1 matching 7 bases. Sequences were derived from peripheral blood, sampled 28 days after the second AZD1222 dose. This receptor was obtained from an adult who received the AZD1222 COVID-19 vaccine. The chain's CDR3 is CASSFGDRAPNSPLHF. Here the CDR3 DNA reads TGTGCCAGCAGTTTCGGAGACAGGGCTCCAAATTCACCCCTCCACTTT.